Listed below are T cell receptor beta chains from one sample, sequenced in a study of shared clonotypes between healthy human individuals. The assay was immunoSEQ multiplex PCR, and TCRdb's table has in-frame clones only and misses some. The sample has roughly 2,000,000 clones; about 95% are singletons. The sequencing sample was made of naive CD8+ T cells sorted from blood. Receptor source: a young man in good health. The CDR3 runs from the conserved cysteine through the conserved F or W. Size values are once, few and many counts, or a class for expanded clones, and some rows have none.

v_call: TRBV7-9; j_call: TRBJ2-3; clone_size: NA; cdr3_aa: CASSNWGGSADTQYF
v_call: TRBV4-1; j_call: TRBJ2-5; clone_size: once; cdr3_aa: CASSQDRGQETQYF
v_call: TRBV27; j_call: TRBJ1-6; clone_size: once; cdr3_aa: CASSLLRSPLHF
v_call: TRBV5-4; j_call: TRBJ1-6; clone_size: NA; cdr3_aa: CASSTPGSGSPLHF
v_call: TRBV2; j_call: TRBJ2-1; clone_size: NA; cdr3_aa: CASSVVEYNEQFF
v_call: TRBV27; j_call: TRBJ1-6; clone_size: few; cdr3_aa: CASSLSPGAANSPLHF
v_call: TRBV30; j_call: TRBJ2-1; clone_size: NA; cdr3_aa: CAWSHAGNNEQFF
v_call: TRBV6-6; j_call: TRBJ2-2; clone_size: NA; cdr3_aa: CASSHDSPELFF
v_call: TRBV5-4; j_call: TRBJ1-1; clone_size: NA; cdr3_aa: CASEGGTEAFF
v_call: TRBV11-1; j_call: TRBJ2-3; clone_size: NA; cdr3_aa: CASSLGSGGYGTDTQYF
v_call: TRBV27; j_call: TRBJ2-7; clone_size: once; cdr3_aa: CASSLGSGSVYEQYF
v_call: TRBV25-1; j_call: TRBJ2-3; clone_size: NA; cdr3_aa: CASSEENTDTQYF
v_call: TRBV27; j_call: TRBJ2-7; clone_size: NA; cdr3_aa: CASSLSGEGHYEQYF